This is a list of T cell receptor beta chains from one sample in a study of cytomegalovirus exposure and HLA in healthy donors. Clones were read by immunoSEQ multiplex PCR, and TCRdb kept only the in-frame ones, dropping some. The sample has over 200,000 clones, around nine tenths seen once; the top ten hold 2.9%. Sequencing was performed on PBMCs. These receptors originate from a woman between 18 and 29 years old in good health and CMV-seronegative. CDR3s include the opening cysteine and the closing phenylalanine or tryptophan. Fields, in order: J gene, clone size, V gene, D gene, CDR3 DNA, CDR3 protein. A D gene is named only where the DNA matches it firmly. Clone size is stated in some rows and not others, as once, few, many or a class when expanded.

TRBJ2-1 | once | TRBV29-1 | TRBD1 | TGCAGCGACCGGGACAGGGGGTTAGGGAATGAGCAGTTCTTC | CSDRDRGLGNEQFF
TRBJ2-7 | . | TRBV30 | . | TGTGCCTGGAGCGGGTCAGCCTACGAGCAGTACTTC | CAWSGSAYEQYF
TRBJ2-7 | . | TRBV5-1 | . | TGCGCCAGCAGCTTAAGTGGGAGACCCTACGAGCAGTACTTC | CASSLSGRPYEQYF
TRBJ2-5 | . | TRBV6-6 | . | TGTGCCACCGATACCCTTTGGGCCCAAGAGACCCAGTACTTC | CATDTLWAQETQYF
TRBJ1-1 | . | TRBV11-2 | . | TGTGCCAGCAGCTCTCACATACCACAGGCTACCGAGTCTGAAGCTTTCTTT | CASSSHIPQATESEAFF
TRBJ2-2 | few | TRBV27 | TRBD2 | TGTGCCAGCAGTTTAAGCGGGACTCACCGTAAGCTGTTTTTT | CASSLSGTHRKLFF
TRBJ2-1 | . | TRBV9 | . | TGTGCCAGCAGCGTTTATGAGGGAGGAGGATATGAGCAGTTCTTC | CASSVYEGGGYEQFF
TRBJ2-1 | . | TRBV27 | TRBD2 | TGTGCCAGCCGAAAGTCGGGACTAGCGACCGGTCCTTCCTACAATGAGCAGTTCTTC | CASRKSGLATGPSYNEQFF
TRBJ2-7 | few | TRBV2 | TRBD2 | TGTGCCAGCAGCCCCCAGACTAGCGGGCGCTACGAGCAGTACTTC | CASSPQTSGRYEQYF
TRBJ2-5 | . | TRBV29-1 | TRBD2 | TGCAGAGATCTTAGCGGGAGGGAAGAGACCCAGTACTTC | CRDLSGREETQYF
TRBJ2-1 | . | TRBV7-9 | TRBD2 | TGTGCCAGCAGCCCTCCTAGCGGGGACTACAATGAGCAGTTCTTC | CASSPPSGDYNEQFF
TRBJ2-5 | . | TRBV27 | TRBD1 | TGTGCCAGCAGTTTCACTCAGGGGGCGCGGGAGACCCAGTACTTC | CASSFTQGARETQYF
TRBJ2-1 | . | TRBV5-6 | . | TGTGCCAGCAGCTCTCCGACAGATAGGCTAGTAAGTGAGCAGTTCTTC | CASSSPTDRLVSEQFF
TRBJ2-3 | . | TRBV7-8 | TRBD2 | TGTGCCAGCAGCTTACCGACTAGCGTTAGCACAGATACGCAGTATTTT | CASSLPTSVSTDTQYF
TRBJ1-3 | . | TRBV7-2 | TRBD1 | TGTGCCAGCAGCTTAGGCGGACAGGGGGCGCGTGGAAACACCATATATTTT | CASSLGGQGARGNTIYF
TRBJ1-2 | once | TRBV5-1 | . | TGCGCCAGCAGTGAGGGAGGCTATGGCTACACCTTC | CASSEGGYGYTF
TRBJ2-1 | . | TRBV4-1 | . | TGCGCCAGCAGCCAAGATCAGGCGGGCGCCGTTAAGTTCTTC | CASSQDQAGAVKFF
TRBJ2-3 | . | TRBV27 | . | TGTGCCAGCAGTTTGGGAGGGGGTACGCAGTATTTT | CASSLGGGTQYF
TRBJ1-4 | . | TRBV5-1 | TRBD1 | TGCGCCAGCAGCCCAGACAGGGGTGTAAGGAATGAAAAACTGTTTTTT | CASSPDRGVRNEKLFF
TRBJ2-3 | . | TRBV5-1 | . | TGCGCCAGCAGCTTGGGTTCTGATACGCAGTATTTT | CASSLGSDTQYF
TRBJ2-5 | . | TRBV28 | TRBD2 | TGTGCCAGCAGCTTAGCGGGAGGAGAGACCCAGTACTTC | CASSLAGGETQYF
TRBJ2-7 | . | TRBV6-1 | TRBD1 | TGTGCCAGCAGCGAATCGACAGGGGGCAATTACGAGCAGTACTTC | CASSESTGGNYEQYF
TRBJ2-4 | . | TRBV7-9 | . | TGTGCCAGCAGCCTAGGCGGTGGAGGGGTCTACAAAAACATTCAGTACTTC | CASSLGGGGVYKNIQYF
TRBJ2-7 | . | TRBV5-8 | . | TGTGCCAGCAGCCGGGGACTGGTCTACGAGCAGTACTTC | CASSRGLVYEQYF
TRBJ2-1 | . | TRBV4-3 | TRBD2 | TGCGCCAGCAGCCATAGCGGGAACGTCTACAATGAGCAGTTCTTC | CASSHSGNVYNEQFF
TRBJ2-7 | few | TRBV28 | . | TGTGCGACCGGGGACGAGCAGTACTTC | CATGDEQYF
TRBJ2-7 | . | TRBV7-2 | TRBD2 | TGTGCCAGCAGCTTACTAGCGGGACGGAGCTCCTACGAGCAGTACTTC | CASSLLAGRSSYEQYF
TRBJ2-7 | once | TRBV4-1 | . | TGCGCCAGCAGCCAAGGTTTTCGCGCCATTAGCTCCTACGAGCAGTACTTC | CASSQGFRAISSYEQYF